Listed here are 16 T cell receptor beta chains from one sample, sequenced in a study of blood T cells in healthy people across ages. PCR was performed a second time for about 7 to 11 cycles using a sample-barcoded 5' primer and a J-beta primer mix. TCRdb analysed the 5' RACE reads with MiXCR anew, one entry per CDR3 protein. The sample gives 800,000 to 950,000 distinct CDR3 sequences, almost 30% of which show up once; 10% to 13% is in the top ten. These sequences were also reported in another study, on T cells of mothers and their children.

The specimen sequenced was blood. The receptors come from a woman in her forties in good health.

The gene calls are TRBV20-1 and TRBJ1-5; D remains ambiguous. V gave up 1 base and J gave up 6 bases, with 13 bases separating them. From germline, CDR1 is DFQATT and CDR2 SNEGSKA (reference sequence). The CDR3 runs to 14 residues. The CDR3 DNA reads TGCAGTGCTAGAGGTTGGGAGGGAAGTCAGCCCCAGCATTTT. Its protein is CSARGWEGSQPQHF.

This clonotype was detected only once. V and J are TRBV20-1 and TRBJ2-3; TRBD2 aligns across 12 bases. Germline lookup yields CDR1 DFQATT and CDR2 SNEGSKA (reference sequence). There are 19 residues in the CDR3. The J segment lost 0 bases and the V segment lost 2 bases, leaving 12 bases of the junction unmatched. The CDR3 bases are TGCAGTGCTAGAACTAGCGGGGGGACCGATGTTTCGAGCACAGATACGCAGTATTTT. Translation gives CSARTSGGTDVSSTDTQYF.

For this clonotype: A much larger clone lies a single base off, so this may be a read error. This rearrangement joins TRBV7-9 to TRBJ2-3; 9 positions match TRBD2. Trimming cost V 1 base and J 8 bases; bases outside gene matches: 4. The CDR3 length is 14 residues. Germline CDR1 SEHNR, CDR2 FQNEAQ (reference sequence). CDR3 in amino acids: CASSLGGGAGTQYF. CDR3 DNA: TGTGCCAGCAGCTTAGGCGGGGGGGCAGGTACGCAGTATTTT.

J is TRBJ1-4 and V is TRBV7-2; a possible D gene is TRBD1 (5 bases). Germline V gene sequence: CDR1 SGHTA, CDR2 FQGNSA. The CDR3 is 16 residues long. V lost 5 bases and J lost 4, with 17 bases in between. CDR3: CASSRSHVTVNEKLFF. CDR3 bases: TGTGCCAGCAGCCGTTCGCACGTGACAGTTAATGAAAAACTGTTTTTT. The full variable domain, rest sourced from reference TRBV7-2 and TRBJ1-4, is GAGVSQSPSNKVTEKGKDVELRCDPISGHTALYWYRQSLGQGLEFLIYFQGNSAPDKSGLPSDRFSAERTGGSVSTLTIQRTQQEDSAVYLCASSRSHVTVNEKLFFGSGTQLSVL.

V and J are TRBV20-1 and TRBJ1-5; D is possibly TRBD1 (5 bases). This CDR3 is built from 17 residues. Germline V gene sequence: CDR1 DFQATT, CDR2 SNEGSKA (reference sequence). Trimming took 5 bases from V and 0 from J, leaving 20 bases between them. The CDR3 sequence: CSAGAGGQGFSNQPQHF. The CDR3 bases are TGCAGTGCTGGCGCAGGCGGGCAGGGCTTTAGCAATCAGCCCCAGCATTTT.

This clonotype was picked up many times. The J gene is TRBJ2-4, the V gene TRBV7-2; 8 bases align to TRBD2. The CDR3 covers 17 residues. The V and J ends lost 5 bases and 0 bases, in that order; junction bases with no gene match: 9. The germline CDR1 and CDR2 sequences are SGHTA and FQGNSA. The CDR3 DNA reads as TGTGCCAGCAGCCCCCGGGCGACTAGCGTAGCCAAAAACATTCAGTACTTC. It specifies CASSPRATSVAKNIQYF.

This clonotype was seen a handful of times. The chain recombines TRBV11-3 with TRBJ2-1, with 14 bases lining up with TRBD2. Germline loops: CDR1 SGHNT, CDR2 YENEEA. The CDR3 consists of 17 residues. The V gene end was trimmed by 5 bases and the J gene end by 4 bases; junction bases not matched to a gene: 7. The CDR3 loop is CASSPGLAGGAYNEQFF. CDR3 coding DNA: TGTGCCAGCAGCCCAGGACTAGCGGGGGGAGCTTACAATGAGCAGTTCTTC. The variable domain in full, with the rest retrieved from reference TRBV11-3 and TRBJ2-1, is EAGVVQSPRYKIIEKKQPVAFWCNPISGHNTLYWYLQNLGQGPELLIRYENEEAVDDSQLPKDRFSAERLKGVDSTLKIQPAELGDSAVYLCASSPGLAGGAYNEQFFGPGTRLTVL.

In its sample, this clonotype was seen many times. The chain carries TRBV11-1 and TRBJ2-4; 8 nucleotides match TRBD1. Germline V gene lookup returns CDR1 SGHAT and CDR2 FQDESV (reference sequence). This CDR3 has 15 amino acids. J gave up 2 bases and V 5 bases, and 5 bases lay outside the gene matches. The CDR3 reads CASSAGQATKNIQYF. The CDR3 coding sequence is TGTGCCAGCAGCGCGGGACAGGCGACCAAAAACATTCAGTACTTC.

This clonotype was seen at least ten times. The V call is TRBV27, the J call TRBJ2-7; maybe TRBD1 (5 bases). Trimming shortened V by 4 bases and J by 4 bases, and 17 bases separated the two germline ends. CDR1 is MNHEY and CDR2 is SMNVEV in the germline V gene (reference sequence). This CDR3 spans 15 amino acids. The CDR3 loop is CASSSLVGLDYEQYF. CDR3 DNA: TGTGCCAGCAGTTCCCTGGTGGGGCTCGATTACGAGCAGTACTTC.

Many counts were recorded for this clonotype. The V call is TRBV7-9, the J call TRBJ2-1; no firm D call. CDR3 length: 12 residues. Trimming stripped 5 bases from V and 10 bases from J, with 12 bases between. Germline CDR1 and CDR2: SEHNR and FQNEAQ (reference sequence). CDR3 DNA: TGTGCCAGCAGCCCAGTAAGGTTCGAGCAGTTCTTC. Its protein is CASSPVRFEQFF.

This rearrangement joins TRBV7-2 to TRBJ2-3; TRBD2 matches at 8 bases. From germline, CDR1 is SGHTA and CDR2 FQGNSA. The CDR3 runs to 15 residues. V shed 3 bases, J shed 4 bases, and the junction held 6 bases outside the gene matches. CDR3 amino acids: CASSLGPAGADTQYF. The CDR3 coding sequence is TGTGCCAGCAGCTTGGGCCCAGCGGGGGCAGATACGCAGTATTTT.

The chain has TRBV7-9 and TRBJ2-7; D perhaps matches TRBD2 (6 bases). This CDR3 is 18 amino acids long. V dropped 0 bases and J dropped 0 bases, with 18 bases sitting between them. CDR1 SEHNR and CDR2 FQNEAQ come from the germline V gene (reference sequence). The CDR3 region is CASSLALSGRPSSYEQYF. As DNA, the CDR3 is TGTGCCAGCAGCTTAGCGCTTAGTGGGAGGCCATCCTCCTACGAGCAGTACTTC.

The rearrangement links TRBV20-1 to TRBJ2-3, with D perhaps matching TRBD2 (5 bases). Germline loops: CDR1 DFQATT, CDR2 SNEGSKA (reference sequence). This CDR3 has 14 residues. Trimming shortened V by 2 bases and J by 4 bases, and 13 bases separated the two germline ends. For the CDR3, the DNA is TGCAGTGCTAGAAATTCCGTAGCGTCAGATACGCAGTATTTT. It encodes CSARNSVASDTQYF.

This clonotype came up many times. The gene calls are TRBV29-1 and TRBJ1-5; a weak D match, TRBD1 (5 bases). This CDR3 comprises 12 residues. CDR1 and CDR2 (germline): SQVTM, ANQGSEA. V was cut by 4 bases and J by 4 bases, with 8 bases left in between. DNA of the CDR3: TGCAGCGTTGGTGGGGGGAATCAGCCCCAGCATTTT. It codes for CSVGGGNQPQHF.

This clonotype was found many times. The genes are TRBV7-3 and TRBJ2-5; weak D call: TRBD2 (5 bases). The V gene lost 5 bases and the J gene lost 5 bases, with 15 bases spanning the gap. CDR3 size: 14 residues. Germline V gene data show CDR1 as SGHTA and CDR2 as FQGTGA. The CDR3 here is CASSPPGNRETQYF. The CDR3 nucleotides are TGTGCCAGCAGCCCCCCCGGGAACCGGGAGACCCAGTACTTC. The variable domain in full, with the rest retrieved from reference TRBV7-3 and TRBJ2-5, is GAGVSQTPSNKVTEKGKYVELRCDPISGHTALYWYRQSLGQGPEFLIYFQGTGAADDSGLPNDRFFAVRPEGSVSTLKIQRTERGDSAVYLCASSPPGNRETQYFGPGTRLLVL.

The chain has TRBV5-1 and TRBJ1-5, with D maybe TRBD1 (6 bases). The CDR3 has 15 amino acids. V lost 4 bases, J lost 7 bases, and 18 bases lay in between. Germline assignment: CDR1 SGHRS and CDR2 YFSETQ. The CDR3 here is CASSPSGGAAQPQHF. The DNA for the CDR3 is TGCGCCAGCAGCCCCTCCGGGGGGGCGGCACAGCCCCAGCATTTT. The variable domain in full, with the rest retrieved from reference TRBV5-1 and TRBJ1-5, is KAGVTQTPRYLIKTRGQQVTLSCSPISGHRSVSWYQQTPGQGLQFLFEYFSETQRNKGNFPGRFSGRQFSNSRSEMNVSTLELGDSALYLCASSPSGGAAQPQHFGDGTRLSIL.